The clone carrying this T cell receptor (beta chain) has a handful of counts. The target antigen is unknown. TCRdb ran MiXCR on the reads and lists one entry per CDR3 protein. The sample yields roughly 800,000 distinct CDR3 sequences, approximately 32% seen once. This sample is drawn from a study of T cell repertoires in cytomegalovirus infection. Study-level results: Summed public TCR beta family frequency identified CMV carriers bearing the relevant HLA.

CDR3 length: 12 residues. Looked up from germline, CDR1 is SQVTM and CDR2 is ANQGSEA. The V and J ends lost 6 bases and 6 bases respectively, with 14 bases between them. This rearrangement joins TRBV29-1 to TRBJ1-1; no definite D call. The receptor comes from a human donor in good health (CMV status not recorded). Some clones in this sample may be carry-over from other donors' samples. The sequencing here drew on cultured CD8+ T cells from PBMCs, taken from culture after CMV antigen stimulation. CDR3 coding DNA: TGCAGCGTCAGACCGGGATCGGCTGAAGCTTTCTTT. This translates into CSVRPGSAEAFF.